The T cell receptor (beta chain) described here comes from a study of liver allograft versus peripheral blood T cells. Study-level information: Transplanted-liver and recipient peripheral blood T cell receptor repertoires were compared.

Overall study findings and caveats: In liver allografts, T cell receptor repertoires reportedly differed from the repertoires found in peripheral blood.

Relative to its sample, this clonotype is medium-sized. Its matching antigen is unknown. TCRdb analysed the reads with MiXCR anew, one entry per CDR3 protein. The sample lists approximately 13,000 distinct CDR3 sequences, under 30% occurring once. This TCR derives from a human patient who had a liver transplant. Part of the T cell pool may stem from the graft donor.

CDR3 loop: CATAPAAGAYNEQFF. The CDR3, as DNA: TGTGCCACCGCACCCGCGGCGGGGGCCTACAATGAGCAGTTCTTC. The chain is built from TRBV24-1 and TRBJ2-1, with 7 bases that match TRBD2. The length of the CDR3 is 15 residues. Germline assignment: CDR1 KGHDR and CDR2 SFDVKD. The ends lost 9 bases at V and 2 bases at J; junction bases unmatched: 9.